The entry below describes one T cell receptor beta chain. The antigen remains undetermined. The CDR3 spans 14 residues. The V gene lost 2 bases and the J gene lost 0 bases, with 6 bases spanning the gap. Looked up from germline, CDR1 is SGHNT and CDR2 is YYREEE (reference sequence). The data stem from a study of T cell responses to AZD1222 COVID-19 vaccine. Study outcomes and limitations: CD4 TCRs associated with vaccination spanned spike, dominating at 160-218 and 743-854. The number of AZD1222 recipients seropositive at baseline was only 5 to 7. A rise in Spike-specific TCR breadth and depth followed two AZD1222 doses. There were mostly white British donors and more females than males, and clonal diversity was possibly underestimated.

Assay used: immunoSEQ multiplex PCR; TCRdb lists only in-frame clones, some missing. The table records some 90,000 clones, roughly 88% of them present only once. This clonotype originated in an adult in good health. Sequenced material: peripheral blood, taken on day 0 of AZD1222 vaccination. J is TRBJ1-3 and V is TRBV5-4, with no clear D. CDR3 sequence: CASSLQSSGNTIYF. The CDR3 bases are TGTGCCAGCAGCTTACAGAGCTCTGGAAACACCATATATTTT.